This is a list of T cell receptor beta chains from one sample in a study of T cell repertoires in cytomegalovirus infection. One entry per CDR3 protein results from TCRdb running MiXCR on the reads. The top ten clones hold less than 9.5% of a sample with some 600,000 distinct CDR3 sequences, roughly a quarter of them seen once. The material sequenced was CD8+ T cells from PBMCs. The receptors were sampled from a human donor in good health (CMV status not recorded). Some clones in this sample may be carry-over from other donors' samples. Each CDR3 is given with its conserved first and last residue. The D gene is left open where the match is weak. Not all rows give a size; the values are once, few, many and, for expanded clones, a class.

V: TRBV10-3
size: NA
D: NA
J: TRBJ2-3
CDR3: CAIRVGQPGTDTQYF
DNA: TGTGCCATCAGAGTAGGACAGCCCGGCACAGATACGCAGTATTTT

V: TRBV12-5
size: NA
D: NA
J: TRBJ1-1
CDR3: CASGFLPGGKNTEAFF
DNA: TGTGCTAGTGGTTTCCTTCCGGGGGGGAAAAACACTGAAGCTTTCTTT

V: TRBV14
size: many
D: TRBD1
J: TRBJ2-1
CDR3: CASSQEQGIDEQFF
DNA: TGTGCCAGCAGCCAAGAACAGGGGATCGATGAGCAGTTCTTC

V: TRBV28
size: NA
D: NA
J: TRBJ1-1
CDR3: CASSPPGTTTEAFF
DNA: TGTGCCAGCAGTCCTCCGGGCACGACGACTGAAGCTTTCTTT

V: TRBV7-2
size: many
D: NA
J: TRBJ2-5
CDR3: CASSSLIPETQYF
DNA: TGTGCCAGCAGCTCTCTTATCCCCGAGACCCAGTACTTC

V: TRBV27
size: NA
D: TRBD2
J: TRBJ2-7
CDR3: CASSRAGRGSYEQYF
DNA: TGTGCCAGCAGTAGAGCGGGACGTGGTTCCTACGAGCAGTACTTC

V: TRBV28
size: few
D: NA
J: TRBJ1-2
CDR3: CASSFPMTATDDGYTF
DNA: TGTGCCAGCAGTTTCCCCATGACAGCTACGGACGATGGCTACACCTTC

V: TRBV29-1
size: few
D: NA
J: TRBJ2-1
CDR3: CSAARADYNEQFF
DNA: TGCAGCGCCGCCCGGGCGGACTACAATGAGCAGTTCTTC

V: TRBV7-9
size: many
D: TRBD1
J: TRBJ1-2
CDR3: CASSTPDRGYGDGYTF
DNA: TGTGCCAGCAGCACCCCGGACAGGGGATATGGGGATGGCTACACCTTC

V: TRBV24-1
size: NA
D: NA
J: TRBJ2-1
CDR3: CATSDLNPGSEQFF
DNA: TGTGCCACCAGTGATTTGAATCCCGGGAGTGAGCAGTTCTTC

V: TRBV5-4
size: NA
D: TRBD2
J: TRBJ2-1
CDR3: CASSLVTSDNEQFF
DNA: TGTGCCAGCAGCTTGGTGACTAGCGACAATGAGCAGTTCTTC

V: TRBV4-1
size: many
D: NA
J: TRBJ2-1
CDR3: CASSPFRSYNEQFF
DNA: TGCGCCAGCAGCCCTTTTCGATCCTACAATGAGCAGTTCTTC

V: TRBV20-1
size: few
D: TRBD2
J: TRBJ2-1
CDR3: CSARGDSGGAGEQFF
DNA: TGCAGTGCTAGAGGTGACAGCGGGGGGGCCGGTGAGCAGTTCTTC

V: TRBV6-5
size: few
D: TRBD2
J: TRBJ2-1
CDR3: CASSDIAGGTYNEQFF
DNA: TGTGCCAGCAGCGATATAGCGGGGGGAACCTACAATGAGCAGTTCTTC

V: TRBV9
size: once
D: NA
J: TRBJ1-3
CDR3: CASSATGLPGNTIYF
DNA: TGTGCCAGCAGCGCAACGGGCCTACCTGGAAACACCATATATTTT

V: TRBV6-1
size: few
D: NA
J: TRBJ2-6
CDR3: CASSHGGPGANVLTF
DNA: TGTGCCAGCAGCCACGGAGGGCCAGGGGCCAACGTCCTGACTTTC

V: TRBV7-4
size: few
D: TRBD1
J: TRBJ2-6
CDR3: CASRTGGQGDSGANVLTF
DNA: TGTGCCAGCAGAACAGGCGGACAGGGGGACTCTGGTGCCAACGTCCTGACTTTC

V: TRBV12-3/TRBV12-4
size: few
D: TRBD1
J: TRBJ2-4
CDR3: CASSLGTGGNIQYF
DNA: TGTGCCAGCAGCCTCGGGACAGGGGGCAACATTCAGTACTTC

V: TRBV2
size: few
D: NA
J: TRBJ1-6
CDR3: CASSDLPPDSSSLHF
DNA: TGTGCCAGCAGTGACCTACCTCCGGACAGTTCATCCCTCCACTTT

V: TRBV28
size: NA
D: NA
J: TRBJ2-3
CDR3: CASSLGTRENTDTQYF
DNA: TGTGCCAGCAGTTTGGGGACACGAGAAAACACAGATACGCAGTATTTT

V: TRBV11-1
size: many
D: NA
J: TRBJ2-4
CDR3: CASSSTGRGTKNIQYF
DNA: TGTGCCAGCAGCAGTACAGGGCGAGGGACCAAAAACATTCAGTACTTC

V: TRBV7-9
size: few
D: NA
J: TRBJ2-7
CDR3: CASSSTGTSYYEQYF
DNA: TGTGCCAGCAGCTCCACCGGGACATCATACTACGAGCAGTACTTC

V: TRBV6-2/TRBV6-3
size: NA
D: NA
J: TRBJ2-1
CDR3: CASSFPVRTYNEQFF
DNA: TGTGCCAGCAGTTTTCCCGTACGAACTTACAATGAGCAGTTCTTC